What follows is one TCR beta chain and its context. Per the authors' pipeline: Reference gene primer amplification yielded estimated nucleated cell counts. Profiled with immunoSEQ multiplex PCR; TCRdb holds only in-frame clones, not every one. Clone size and V and J calls were adopted from that table, with D and trimming inferred from the DNA. The table records about 170,000 clones, around 83% of them present only once. This entry belongs to a study of blood T cell repertoires in COVID-19. In the study overall: Samples representing acute and convalescent COVID-19 were sourced from the United States, Italy and Spain. T cells, B-cell-depleted T cells, or PBMCs supplied cDNA or gDNA.

The V end was cut by 4 bases, the J end by 3 bases, with 9 bases between. The CDR3 consists of 13 residues. CDR1 is ENHRY and CDR2 is SYGVKD in the germline V gene. This TCR derives from a woman of 80 years or more in a cohort sampled during active or convalescent COVID-19. The chain recombines TRBV10-3 with TRBJ1-2; D possibly corresponds to TRBD1 (6 bases). Sample: peripheral blood. CDR3 sequence reads: CAISVPGDYGYTF. The CDR3 DNA sequence: TGTGCCATCAGTGTTCCAGGGGACTATGGCTACACCTTC.